The TCR beta chain described here comes from a study of regulatory T cells in long-lasting Graves disease. Both iRepertoire HTBI primers and Arm-PCR of CDR3 regions were used to build the TCR beta libraries. TCRdb itself ran the multiplex PCR reads through MiXCR, one entry per CDR3 protein. The table shows approximately 270,000 distinct CDR3 sequences, with 15% to 20% occurring only once. Sample time point: newly diagnosed GD, antithyroid drugs for less than 3 months. The authors made the TCR library using RNA they extracted from PBMCs. The CDR3 extends over 12 amino acids. Germline CDR1 is LNHDA and CDR2 is SQIVND (reference sequence). The V and J ends lost 7 bases and 4 bases, in that order; junction bases with no gene match: 3. The sample also formed part of further work on T cells in Graves' hyperthyroidism and ophthalmopathy. As reported in that work: Uncontrolled infection, other autoimmune disease, pregnancy or lactation excluded patients. TCR CDR3 regions were first amplified by RT-PCR with HTBI primers.

The rearrangement links TRBV19 to TRBJ2-5; TRBD1 agrees at 7 bases. The receptor was isolated from a woman in her 30s with Graves disease. The sequences come from peripheral blood mononuclear cells (PBMCs), collected at new diagnosis, from a patient treated with antithyroid drugs. CDR3 in amino acids: CASTAGGETQYF. The CDR3 DNA sequence: TGTGCCAGTACAGCAGGGGGAGAGACCCAGTACTTC.